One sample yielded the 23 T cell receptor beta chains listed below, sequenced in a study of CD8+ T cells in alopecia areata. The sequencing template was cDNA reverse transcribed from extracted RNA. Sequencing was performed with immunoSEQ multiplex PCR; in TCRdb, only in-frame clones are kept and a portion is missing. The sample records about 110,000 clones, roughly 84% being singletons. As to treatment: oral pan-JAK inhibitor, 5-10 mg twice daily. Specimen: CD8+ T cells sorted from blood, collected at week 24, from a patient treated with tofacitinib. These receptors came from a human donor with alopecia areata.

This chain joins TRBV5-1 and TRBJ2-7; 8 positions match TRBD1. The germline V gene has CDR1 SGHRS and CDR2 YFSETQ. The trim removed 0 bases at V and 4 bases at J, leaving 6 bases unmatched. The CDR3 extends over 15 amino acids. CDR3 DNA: TGCGCCAGCAGCTTGGGGGGACAGGACTCGTACGAGCAGTACTTC. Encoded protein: CASSLGGQDSYEQYF.

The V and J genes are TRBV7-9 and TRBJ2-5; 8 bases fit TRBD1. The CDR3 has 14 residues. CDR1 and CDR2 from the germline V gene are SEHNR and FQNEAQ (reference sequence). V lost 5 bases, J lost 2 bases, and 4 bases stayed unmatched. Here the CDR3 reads CASSDRGLQETQYF. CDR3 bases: TGTGCCAGCAGCGACAGGGGCCTACAAGAGACCCAGTACTTC.

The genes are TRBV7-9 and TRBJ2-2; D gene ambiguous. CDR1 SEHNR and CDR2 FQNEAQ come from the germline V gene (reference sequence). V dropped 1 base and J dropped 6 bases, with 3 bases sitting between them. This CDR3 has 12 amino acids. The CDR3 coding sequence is TGTGCCAGCAGCTTAGTCCCCGGGGAGCTGTTTTTT. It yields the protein CASSLVPGELFF.

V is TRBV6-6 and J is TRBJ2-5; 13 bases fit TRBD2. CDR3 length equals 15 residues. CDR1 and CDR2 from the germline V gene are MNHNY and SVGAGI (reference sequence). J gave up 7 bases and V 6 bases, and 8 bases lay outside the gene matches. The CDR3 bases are TGTGCCAGCAGCTCCTCGGGACTAGCGGGGTGGACCCAGTACTTC. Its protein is CASSSSGLAGWTQYF.

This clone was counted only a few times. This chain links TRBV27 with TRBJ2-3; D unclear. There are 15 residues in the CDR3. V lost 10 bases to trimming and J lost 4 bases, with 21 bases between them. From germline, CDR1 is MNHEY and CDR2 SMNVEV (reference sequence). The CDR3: CATNRLATGADTQYF. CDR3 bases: TGTGCCACCAACCGCCTGGCTACTGGGGCAGATACGCAGTATTTT.

The CDR3 nucleotides are TGTGCCAGCAGCCAAGGCCCGGAAGCTTTCTTT. Protein: CASSQGPEAFF. The J gene is TRBJ1-1, the V gene TRBV14; D remains unclear. Germline V gene sequence: CDR1 SGHDN, CDR2 FVKESK. Trimming took 1 base from V and 8 from J, leaving 5 bases between them. The CDR3 has 11 amino acids.

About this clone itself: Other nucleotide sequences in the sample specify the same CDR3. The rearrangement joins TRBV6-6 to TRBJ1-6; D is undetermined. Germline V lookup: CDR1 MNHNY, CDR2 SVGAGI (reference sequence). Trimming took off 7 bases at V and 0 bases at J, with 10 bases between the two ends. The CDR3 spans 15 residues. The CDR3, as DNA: TGTGCCAGCATTGAAAGGAGCTCCTATAATTCACCCCTCCACTTT. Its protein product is CASIERSSYNSPLHF.

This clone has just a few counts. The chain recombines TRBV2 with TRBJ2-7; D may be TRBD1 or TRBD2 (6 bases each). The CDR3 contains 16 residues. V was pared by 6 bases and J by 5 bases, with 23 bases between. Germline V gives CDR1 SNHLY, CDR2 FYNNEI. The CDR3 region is CASSPLNWGAGDEQYF. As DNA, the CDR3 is TGTGCCAGCAGCCCCCTGAATTGGGGGGCGGGCGACGAGCAGTACTTC.

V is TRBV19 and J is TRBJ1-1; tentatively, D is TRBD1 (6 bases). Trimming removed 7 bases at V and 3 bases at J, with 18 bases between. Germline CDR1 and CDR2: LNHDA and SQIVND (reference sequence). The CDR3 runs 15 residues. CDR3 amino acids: CASTPAAGADTEAFF. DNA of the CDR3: TGTGCCAGTACCCCGGCCGCGGGGGCTGACACTGAAGCTTTCTTT. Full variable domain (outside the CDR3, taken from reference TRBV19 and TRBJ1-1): DGGITQSPKYLFRKEGQNVTLSCEQNLNHDAMYWYRQDPGQGLRLIYYSQIVNDFQKGDIAEGYSVSREKKESFPLTVTSAQKNPTAFYLCASTPAAGADTEAFFGQGTRLTVV.

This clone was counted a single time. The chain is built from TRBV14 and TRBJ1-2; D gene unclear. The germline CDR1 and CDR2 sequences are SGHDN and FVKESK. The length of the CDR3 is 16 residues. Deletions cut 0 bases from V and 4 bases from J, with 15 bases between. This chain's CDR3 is CASSQDTSDPVYGYTF. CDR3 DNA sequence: TGTGCCAGCAGCCAAGATACGTCCGACCCCGTCTATGGCTACACCTTC.

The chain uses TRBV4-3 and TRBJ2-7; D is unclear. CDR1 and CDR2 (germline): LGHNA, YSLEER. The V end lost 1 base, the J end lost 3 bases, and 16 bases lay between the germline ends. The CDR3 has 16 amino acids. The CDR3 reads CASSQGVGQEFYEQYF. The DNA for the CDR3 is TGCGCCAGCAGCCAAGGGGTCGGGCAGGAGTTCTACGAGCAGTACTTC.

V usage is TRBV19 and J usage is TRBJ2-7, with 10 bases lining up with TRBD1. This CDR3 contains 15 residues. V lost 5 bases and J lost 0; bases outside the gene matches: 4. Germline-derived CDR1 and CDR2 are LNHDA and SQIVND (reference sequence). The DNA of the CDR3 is TGTGCCAGTAGTTCCCGGGACAGGGGCTCCTACGAGCAGTACTTC. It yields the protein CASSSRDRGSYEQYF.

The CDR3 loop reads CASSHTGVSYEQYF. CDR3 nucleotides: TGTGCCAGCAGCCATACAGGGGTCTCCTACGAGCAGTACTTC. The rearrangement joins TRBV16 to TRBJ2-7, with TRBD1 matching 7 bases. Germline V gives CDR1 KGHSY, CDR2 FQNENV. The CDR3 runs to 14 residues. The V gene end was trimmed by 3 bases and the J gene end by 0 bases; junction bases not matched to a gene: 2.

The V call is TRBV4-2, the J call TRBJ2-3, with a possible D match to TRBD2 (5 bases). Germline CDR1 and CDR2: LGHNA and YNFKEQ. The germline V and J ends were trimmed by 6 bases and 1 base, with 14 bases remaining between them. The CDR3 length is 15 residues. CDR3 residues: CASSLQMRGTDTQYF. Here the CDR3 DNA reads TGTGCCAGCAGTTTACAAATGCGGGGCACAGATACGCAGTATTTT.

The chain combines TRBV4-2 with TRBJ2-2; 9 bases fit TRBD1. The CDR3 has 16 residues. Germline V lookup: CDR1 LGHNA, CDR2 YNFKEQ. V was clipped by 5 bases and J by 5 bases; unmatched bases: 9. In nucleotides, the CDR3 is TGTGCCAGCAGCGTACCCGGGACAGGGAGTACCGGGGAGCTGTTTTTT. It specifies CASSVPGTGSTGELFF.

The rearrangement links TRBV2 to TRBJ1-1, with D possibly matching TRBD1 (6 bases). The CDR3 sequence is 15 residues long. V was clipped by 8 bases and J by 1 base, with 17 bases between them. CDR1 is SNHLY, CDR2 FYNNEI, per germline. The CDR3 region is CASARDNAGNTEAFF. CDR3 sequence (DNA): TGTGCCAGCGCAAGGGACAACGCGGGGAACACTGAAGCTTTCTTT. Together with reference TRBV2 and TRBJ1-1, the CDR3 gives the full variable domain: EPEVTQTPSHQVTQMGQEVILRCVPISNHLYFYWYRQILGQKVEFLVSFYNNEISEKSEIFDDQFSVERPDGSNFTLKIRSTKLEDSAMYFCASARDNAGNTEAFFGQGTRLTVV.

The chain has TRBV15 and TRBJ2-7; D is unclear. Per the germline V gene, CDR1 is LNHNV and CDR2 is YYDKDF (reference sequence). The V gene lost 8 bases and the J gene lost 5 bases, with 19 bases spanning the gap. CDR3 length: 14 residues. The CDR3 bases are TGTGCCACCCGCCCTGCTGGGAATGTGAACGAGCAGTACTTC. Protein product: CATRPAGNVNEQYF.

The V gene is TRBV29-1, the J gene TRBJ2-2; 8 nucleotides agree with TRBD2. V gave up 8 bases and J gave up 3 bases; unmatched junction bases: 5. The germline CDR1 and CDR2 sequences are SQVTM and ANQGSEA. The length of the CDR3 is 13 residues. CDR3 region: CSITGGDTGELFF. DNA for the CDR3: TGCAGCATCACGGGGGGGGACACCGGGGAGCTGTTTTTT.

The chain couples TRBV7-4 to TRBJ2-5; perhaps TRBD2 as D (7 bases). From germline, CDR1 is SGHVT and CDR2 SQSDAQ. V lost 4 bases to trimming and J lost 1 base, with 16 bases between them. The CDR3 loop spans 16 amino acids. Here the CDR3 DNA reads TGTGCCAGCAGCTCGCACCGGCGGGGGCCCCAAGAGACCCAGTACTTC. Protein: CASSSHRRGPQETQYF.

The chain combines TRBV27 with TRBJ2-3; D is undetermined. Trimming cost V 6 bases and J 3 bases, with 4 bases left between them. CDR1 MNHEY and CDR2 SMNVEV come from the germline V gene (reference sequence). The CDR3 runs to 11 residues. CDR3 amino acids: CASRLTDTQYF. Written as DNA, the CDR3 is TGTGCCAGCAGGCTTACAGATACGCAGTATTTT.

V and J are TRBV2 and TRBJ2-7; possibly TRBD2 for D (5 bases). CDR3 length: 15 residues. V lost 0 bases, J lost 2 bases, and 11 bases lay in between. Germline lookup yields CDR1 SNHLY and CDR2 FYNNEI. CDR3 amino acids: CASSEASDAPYEQYF. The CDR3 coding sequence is TGTGCCAGCAGTGAAGCTAGCGACGCCCCCTACGAGCAGTACTTC. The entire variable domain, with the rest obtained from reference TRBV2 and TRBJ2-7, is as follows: EPEVTQTPSHQVTQMGQEVILRCVPISNHLYFYWYRQILGQKVEFLVSFYNNEISEKSEIFDDQFSVERPDGSNFTLKIRSTKLEDSAMYFCASSEASDAPYEQYFGPGTRLTVT.

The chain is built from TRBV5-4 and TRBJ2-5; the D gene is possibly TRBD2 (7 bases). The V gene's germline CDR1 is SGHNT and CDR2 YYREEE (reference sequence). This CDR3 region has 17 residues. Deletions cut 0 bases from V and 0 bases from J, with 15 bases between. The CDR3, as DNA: TGTGCCAGCAGCTTGGCCGGGGGCGGGGGATACCAAGAGACCCAGTACTTC. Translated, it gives CASSLAGGGGYQETQYF.

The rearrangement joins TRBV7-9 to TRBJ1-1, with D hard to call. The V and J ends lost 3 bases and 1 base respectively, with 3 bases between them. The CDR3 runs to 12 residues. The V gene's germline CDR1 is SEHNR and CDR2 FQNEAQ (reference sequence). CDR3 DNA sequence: TGTGCCAGCAGCTTTTCGAACACTGAAGCTTTCTTT. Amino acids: CASSFSNTEAFF. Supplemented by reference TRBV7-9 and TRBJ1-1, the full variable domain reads DTGVSQNPRHKITKRGQNVTFRCDPISEHNRLYWYRQTLGQGPEFLTYFQNEAQLEKSRLLSDRFSAERPKGSFSTLEIQRTEQGDSAMYLCASSFSNTEAFFGQGTRLTVV.